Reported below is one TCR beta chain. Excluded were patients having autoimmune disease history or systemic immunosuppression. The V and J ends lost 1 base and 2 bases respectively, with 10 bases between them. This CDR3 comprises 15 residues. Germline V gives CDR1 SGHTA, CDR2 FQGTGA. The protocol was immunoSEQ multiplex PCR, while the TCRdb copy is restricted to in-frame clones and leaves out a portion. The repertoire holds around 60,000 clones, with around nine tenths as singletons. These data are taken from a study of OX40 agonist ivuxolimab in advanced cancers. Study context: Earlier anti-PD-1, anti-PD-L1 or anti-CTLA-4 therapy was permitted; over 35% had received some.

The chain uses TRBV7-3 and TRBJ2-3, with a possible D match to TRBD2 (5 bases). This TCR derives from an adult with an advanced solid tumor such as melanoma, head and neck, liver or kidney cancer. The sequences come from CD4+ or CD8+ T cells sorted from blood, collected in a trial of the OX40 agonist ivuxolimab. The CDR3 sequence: CASSLKAGLTDTQYF. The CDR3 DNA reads TGTGCCAGCAGCTTAAAGGCGGGCCTCACAGATACGCAGTATTTT.